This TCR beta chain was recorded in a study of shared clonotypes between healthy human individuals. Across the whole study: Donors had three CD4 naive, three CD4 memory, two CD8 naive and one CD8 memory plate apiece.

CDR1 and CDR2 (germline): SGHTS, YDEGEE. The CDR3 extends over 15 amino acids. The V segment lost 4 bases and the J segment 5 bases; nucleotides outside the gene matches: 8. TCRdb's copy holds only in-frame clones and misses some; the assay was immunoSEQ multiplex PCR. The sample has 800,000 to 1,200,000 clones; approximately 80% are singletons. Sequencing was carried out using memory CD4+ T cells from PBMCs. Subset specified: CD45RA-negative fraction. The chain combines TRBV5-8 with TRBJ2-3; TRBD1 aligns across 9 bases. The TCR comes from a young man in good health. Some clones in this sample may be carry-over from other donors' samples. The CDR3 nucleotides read TGTGCCAGCAGCATCGGACAGGGGAGGAGAGATACGCAGTATTTT. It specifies CASSIGQGRRDTQYF.